Listed here are 26 T cell receptor beta chains from one sample, sequenced in a study of CD8 T cells in ankylosing spondylitis. MiXCR, applied by TCRdb to the 5' RACE reads, yields one record per CDR3 protein. The repertoire holds 240,000 or so distinct CDR3 sequences, roughly 10% seen once, with around 7% in the top ten. Sample: blood, either unsorted or a sorted T cell fraction (not recorded which). These receptors all come from a male donor with ankylosing spondylitis or in good health (not recorded which).

This clonotype has a handful of counts. The chain links TRBV7-2 to TRBJ2-1; 7 nucleotides align to TRBD2. The CDR3 has 16 residues. Germline V gene lookup returns CDR1 SGHTA and CDR2 FQGNSA. The J segment lost 4 bases and the V segment lost 5 bases, leaving 11 bases of the junction unmatched. The CDR3 spells CASSPSLSGEYNEQFF. CDR3 DNA sequence: TGTGCCAGCAGCCCCTCCTTGAGCGGGGAATACAATGAGCAGTTCTTC.

This clonotype was counted between two and nine times. This chain joins TRBV20-1 and TRBJ2-3; 8 bases align to TRBD2. The germline CDR1 and CDR2 sequences are DFQATT and SNEGSKA (reference sequence). Trimming cost V 3 bases and J 2 bases; bases outside gene matches: 7. This CDR3 has 15 residues. Here the CDR3 DNA reads TGCAGTGCTAGGGGGGTAGCGGGAATCACAGATACGCAGTATTTT. This sequence encodes CSARGVAGITDTQYF.

This rearrangement joins TRBV7-6 to TRBJ2-1; 9 bases align to TRBD2. The CDR3 runs 15 residues. Trimming took 5 bases from V and 6 from J; bases not matched to a gene: 8. CDR1 and CDR2 from the germline V gene are SGHVS and FNYEAQ. CDR3 sequence: CASSPAGGQTNEQFF. For the CDR3, the DNA is TGTGCCAGCAGCCCAGCGGGAGGTCAGACCAATGAGCAGTTCTTC.

This clonotype was counted ten times or more. The chain has TRBV24-1 and TRBJ2-7; no firm D call. This CDR3 is 15 amino acids long. From germline, CDR1 is KGHDR and CDR2 SFDVKD. The V end was cut by 6 bases, the J end by 1 base, with 15 bases between. CDR3 nucleotide sequence: TGTGCCACCAGTTCTTTCTGCGCAGAATCCTACGAGCAGTACTTC. It specifies CATSSFCAESYEQYF.

This clonotype was counted ten times or more. This sequence joins TRBV10-3 and TRBJ2-2, with 9 nucleotides matching TRBD1. Germline CDR1 and CDR2: ENHRY and SYGVKD. The V and J ends lost 2 bases and 4 bases, in that order; junction bases with no gene match: 5. The CDR3 extends over 16 amino acids. The CDR3 region is CAISEPGQGGTGELFF. For the CDR3, the DNA is TGTGCCATCAGTGAGCCGGGACAGGGAGGCACCGGGGAGCTGTTTTTT.

A remark on this clonotype: A much larger clone lies one base from this, so it may be a read error. The chain couples TRBV5-1 to TRBJ2-4; maybe TRBD2 (6 bases). CDR1 is SGHRS, CDR2 YFSETQ, per germline. The CDR3 contains 15 residues. The CDR3 loop is CVSSAGSGNENIQYF. The CDR3, as DNA: TGCGTCAGCAGCGCGGGGTCGGGGAACGAAAACATTCAGTACTTC.

This rearrangement joins TRBV5-6 to TRBJ2-3, with D possibly being TRBD1 (7 bases). Trimming removed 4 bases at V and 0 bases at J, with 12 bases between. This CDR3 has 15 amino acids. Germline assignment: CDR1 SGHDT and CDR2 YYEEEE. CDR3 DNA: TGTGCCAGCAGCATCAGGGGGGTGAGCACAGATACGCAGTATTTT. This encodes CASSIRGVSTDTQYF.

This clonotype was detected ten times or more. The gene calls are TRBV5-1 and TRBJ2-1; 10 bases are a match to TRBD2. Germline CDR1 is SGHRS and CDR2 is YFSETQ. The length of the CDR3 is 15 residues. V shed 0 bases and J 8 bases; nucleotides not matched to a gene: 5. CDR3 residues: CASSLEGLAGDEQFF. In nucleotides, the CDR3 is TGCGCCAGCAGCTTGGAGGGTCTAGCGGGGGATGAGCAGTTCTTC.

In this sample, this clonotype turned up many times. The chain is built from TRBV29-1 and TRBJ2-1; 9 bases agree with TRBD1. Germline loops: CDR1 SQVTM, CDR2 ANQGSEA. The CDR3 runs 15 residues. After removal of 4 bases from V and 6 bases from J, the junction contained 10 bases not matched to a gene. Here the CDR3 reads CSVGPETGGTNEQFF. CDR3 DNA: TGCAGCGTTGGCCCGGAGACAGGGGGGACCAATGAGCAGTTCTTC.

This clonotype was detected ten times or more. The rearrangement uses TRBV7-2 and TRBJ1-3; no clear D gene. Germline lookup yields CDR1 SGHTA and CDR2 FQGNSA. This CDR3 contains 15 residues. V gave up 1 base and J gave up 3 bases, with 10 bases separating them. The CDR3 coding sequence is TGTGCCAGCAGCTTAGTGGGTCAGCTTGGAAACACCATATATTTT. It specifies CASSLVGQLGNTIYF.

This clonotype was seen many times. This rearrangement joins TRBV12-3 or TRBV12-4 to TRBJ2-1; possible D gene TRBD2, 5 bases. V lost 4 bases, J lost 9 bases, and 16 bases lay in between. This CDR3 comprises 14 residues. The CDR3 reads CASSSTDAGGEQFF. The CDR3 nucleotides read TGTGCCAGCAGTTCTACGGACGCCGGAGGTGAGCAGTTCTTC.

The chain has TRBV7-9 and TRBJ1-6; D may be TRBD1 (5 bases). CDR1 and CDR2 (germline): SEHNR, FQNEAQ (reference sequence). The CDR3 runs 13 residues. V was clipped by 3 bases and J by 7 bases, with 7 bases between them. DNA of the CDR3: TGTGCCAGCAGCTTTGGGGACAATTCACCCCTCCACTTT. Protein product: CASSFGDNSPLHF.

This clonotype has only a few counts. This rearrangement joins TRBV12-3 or TRBV12-4 to TRBJ1-3, with 8 bases that match TRBD1. V was clipped by 5 bases and J by 0 bases; unmatched bases: 6. The CDR3 is made up of 16 amino acids. In DNA, the CDR3 is TGTGCCAGCAGTCTTACCGGGACAGGCTCTGGAAACACCATATATTTT. Amino acid sequence: CASSLTGTGSGNTIYF.

V usage is TRBV7-8 and J usage is TRBJ2-1; 9 nucleotides match TRBD1. This CDR3 region has 17 residues. CDR1 is SGHVS, CDR2 FQNEAQ, per germline. J lost 8 bases, V lost 1 base, and 12 bases had no gene match. The CDR3 DNA reads as TGTGCCAGCAGCTTAGACTCCGGGACAGGGTATTTCGATGAGCAGTTCTTC. Residues: CASSLDSGTGYFDEQFF.

This clonotype was found many times. The chain combines TRBV7-9 with TRBJ1-2; unclear D gene. Deletions cut 8 bases from V and 0 bases from J, with 16 bases between. This CDR3 has 15 residues. Germline V gene sequence: CDR1 SEHNR, CDR2 FQNEAQ (reference sequence). This chain's CDR3 is CASGLFRPSNYGYTF. CDR3 DNA: TGTGCCAGCGGACTATTTCGCCCGTCTAACTATGGCTACACCTTC.

The table lists this clonotype with many counts. This rearrangement joins TRBV12-3 or TRBV12-4 to TRBJ2-3; 7 nucleotides align to TRBD2. The junction had 0 bases not matched to a gene; V was cut back by 2 bases and J by 1 base. This CDR3 has 14 residues. CDR3 bases: TGTGCCAGCAGTTTACTAGCGGGCACAGATACGCAGTATTTT. Amino acid sequence: CASSLLAGTDTQYF.

There are many counts of this clonotype. The chain joins TRBV29-1 to TRBJ2-2; D is uncertain. Deletions cut 6 bases from V and 2 bases from J, with 7 bases between. Germline CDR1 reads SQVTM; CDR2 reads ANQGSEA. The CDR3 spans 12 residues. CDR3 protein: CSVGPNTGELFF. The CDR3 nucleotides read TGCAGCGTGGGCCCAAACACCGGGGAGCTGTTTTTT.

This clonotype was counted at least ten times. The rearrangement links TRBV20-1 to TRBJ1-4, with 8 bases that match TRBD1. With 3 bases clipped from V and 6 bases from J, the junction kept 9 bases outside the gene matches. CDR1 is DFQATT, CDR2 SNEGSKA, per germline (reference sequence). This CDR3 has 15 residues. This CDR3 is CSARSGGALDEKLFF. CDR3 DNA: TGCAGTGCTAGGTCAGGGGGCGCATTGGATGAAAAACTGTTTTTT.

This clonotype appeared many times. This chain joins TRBV12-3 or TRBV12-4 and TRBJ1-2, with D unclear. Trimming shortened V by 5 bases and J by 0 bases, and 16 bases separated the two germline ends. The CDR3 has 16 amino acids. CDR3 residues: CASSPLPAPANYGYTF. In DNA form, the CDR3 reads TGTGCCAGCAGTCCCCTACCCGCACCAGCTAACTATGGCTACACCTTC.

This CDR3 reads CSVAHNSNQPQHF. In nucleotides, the CDR3 is TGCAGCGTTGCTCATAATAGCAATCAGCCCCAGCATTTT. The J gene is TRBJ1-5, the V gene TRBV29-1, with no clear D. Per germline, CDR1 SQVTM and CDR2 ANQGSEA. The CDR3 totals 13 residues. Trimming removed 4 bases from V and 0 bases from J, with 7 bases in between.

This clonotype has only a few counts. This rearrangement joins TRBV5-1 to TRBJ1-2; D possibly corresponds to TRBD1 (6 bases). CDR1 and CDR2 from the germline V gene are SGHRS and YFSETQ. The CDR3 is made up of 17 amino acids. Trimming cost V 2 bases and J 3 bases, with 20 bases left between them. CDR3 region: CASSFFRAAKGDYGYTF. CDR3 nucleotides: TGCGCCAGCAGCTTTTTCCGGGCCGCTAAGGGGGACTATGGCTACACCTTC.

This clonotype showed up just a few times. This chain joins TRBV5-1 and TRBJ2-1, with 9 bases matching TRBD2. The trim removed 2 bases at V and 7 bases at J, leaving 4 bases unmatched. CDR1 is SGHRS, CDR2 YFSETQ, per germline. The CDR3 extends over 14 amino acids. CDR3 nucleotides: TGCGCCAGCAGCTTCGCTAGCGGGATTAATGAGCAGTTCTTC. Its translation is CASSFASGINEQFF.

This clonotype was recorded at least ten times. V is TRBV12-3 or TRBV12-4 and J is TRBJ2-7, with D possibly called TRBD1 or TRBD2 (5 bases each). The V end lost 2 bases, the J end lost 6 bases, and 17 bases lay between the germline ends. The CDR3 has 15 residues. This chain's CDR3 is CASSLLGTRRPEQYF. CDR3 DNA sequence: TGTGCCAGCAGTTTACTGGGGACCCGACGCCCCGAGCAGTACTTC.

The J gene is TRBJ1-1, the V gene TRBV9; D is perhaps TRBD1 (6 bases). This CDR3 has 15 residues. Per the germline V gene, CDR1 is SGDLS and CDR2 is YYNGEE. Trimming left V 2 bases short and J 3 bases short, with 14 bases between. DNA for the CDR3: TGTGCCAGCAGCGTCAGGGGCATTGGGGACACTGAAGCTTTCTTT. Its translation: CASSVRGIGDTEAFF.

This clonotype came up many times. CDR3 DNA: TGTGCCAGCAGTGGACAGGGATATAATCAGCCCCAGCATTTT. Amino acids: CASSGQGYNQPQHF. The gene calls are TRBV6-1 and TRBJ1-5; 7 bases map to TRBD1. V was clipped by 4 bases and J by 4 bases; unmatched bases: 4. The germline V gene encodes CDR1 MNHNS and CDR2 SASEGT. This CDR3 is built from 14 residues.

This clonotype has a count of ten or more. The CDR3 spells CASRGGQTLYEQYF. In DNA, the CDR3 is TGTGCCAGCAGAGGGGGACAGACTCTGTACGAGCAGTACTTC. The chain employs TRBV6-1 and TRBJ2-7; 7 bases align to TRBD1. After removal of 6 bases from V and 4 bases from J, the junction contained 9 bases not matched to a gene. This CDR3 has 14 residues. Germline-derived CDR1 and CDR2 are MNHNS and SASEGT.